Each of the 3 T cell receptor beta chains below was sequenced from the same sample in a study of OX40 agonist ivuxolimab in advanced cancers. Clones were read by immunoSEQ multiplex PCR, and TCRdb kept only the in-frame ones, dropping some. The sample has 70,000 to 90,000 clones, about 89% seen once. The sequenced sample was CD4+ or CD8+ T cells sorted from blood, obtained in a trial of the OX40 agonist ivuxolimab. The receptor source for this set is an adult with an advanced solid tumor such as melanoma, head and neck, liver or kidney cancer.

V usage is TRBV6-6 and J usage is TRBJ2-1; the D call may be TRBD1 or TRBD2 (6 bases each). This CDR3 is 14 amino acids long. In germline, CDR1 is MNHNY, CDR2 SVGAGI (reference sequence). V was pared by 6 bases and J by 8 bases, with 17 bases between. The CDR3 region is CASSHSGGRDEQFF. CDR3 coding DNA: TGTGCCAGCAGCCACTCCGGGGGCAGGGATGAGCAGTTCTTC.

The chain has TRBV9 and TRBJ1-5; unclear D gene. This CDR3 is 11 amino acids long. V lost 2 bases and J lost 4, with 1 base in between. Per germline, CDR1 SGDLS and CDR2 YYNGEE. CDR3 sequence: CASSVNQPQHF. The CDR3 coding sequence is TGTGCCAGCAGCGTGAATCAGCCCCAGCATTTT. Supplemented by reference TRBV9 and TRBJ1-5, the full variable domain reads DSGVTQTPKHLITATGQRVTLRCSPRSGDLSVYWYQQSLDQGLQFLIQYYNGEERAKGNILERFSAQQFPDLHSELNLSSLELGDSALYFCASSVNQPQHFGDGTRLSIL.

This chain links TRBV5-8 with TRBJ1-5; 8 positions match TRBD1. V gave up 6 bases and J gave up 1 base; unmatched junction bases: 12. This CDR3 comprises 17 residues. CDR1 and CDR2 (germline): SGHTS, YDEGEE. DNA for the CDR3: TGTGCCAGCAACCATGATCAGGGGGCTGTGAGCAATCAGCCCCAGCATTTT. The encoded protein is CASNHDQGAVSNQPQHF.